The 22 T cell receptor beta chains given below trace back to one sample, sequenced in a study of radiation and T cells in renal cell carcinoma. The sample's time point: blood 2 weeks post-SBRT. The treatment here: 15 Gy SBRT to primary tumor, nephrectomy 4 weeks later. Libraries were prepared by immunoSEQ multiplex PCR; TCRdb keeps only in-frame clonotypes and omits some of them. The table includes around 60,000 clones, around 80% detected once. This specimen was blood, taken from a patient whose treatment included radiotherapy and nephrectomy. The receptors come from a man in his 60s with renal cell carcinoma.

Many counts were recorded for this clone. This chain connects TRBV7-9 to TRBJ2-5; D uncertain. The CDR3 extends over 15 amino acids. Trimming left V 5 bases short and J 5 bases short, with 18 bases between. Germline V gives CDR1 SEHNR, CDR2 FQNEAQ (reference sequence). CDR3 coding DNA: TGTGCCAGCAGCCCGAAGCCTAGGATCAAGGAGACCCAGTACTTC. Protein: CASSPKPRIKETQYF.

The gene calls are TRBV9 and TRBJ1-2, with TRBD1 matching over 7 bases. Germline values: CDR1 SGDLS, CDR2 YYNGEE. This CDR3 contains 15 residues. The J segment lost 2 bases and the V segment lost 3 bases, leaving 7 bases of the junction unmatched. CDR3: CASSDRGGPNYGYTF. Here the CDR3 DNA reads TGTGCCAGCAGCGACAGGGGTGGCCCAAACTATGGCTACACCTTC.

V and J are TRBV7-2 and TRBJ2-1; 8 bases agree with TRBD2. Germline V gene data show CDR1 as SGHTA and CDR2 as FQGNSA. The CDR3 spans 15 residues. V was pared by 3 bases and J by 5 bases, with 6 bases of the junction left unmatched. As DNA, the CDR3 is TGTGCCAGCAGCTTCGGTGGTAGCGGGGACAATGAGCAGTTCTTC. Protein product: CASSFGGSGDNEQFF.

This chain links TRBV19 with TRBJ2-3; TRBD2 matches at 8 bases. CDR3 length: 15 residues. The V gene end was trimmed by 4 bases and the J gene end by 5 bases; junction bases not matched to a gene: 8. CDR1 LNHDA and CDR2 SQIVND come from the germline V gene (reference sequence). CDR3 bases: TGTGCCAGTAGTAATAGCGGGGCTCCCGAAGATACGCAGTATTTT. Translated: CASSNSGAPEDTQYF.

This chain connects TRBV6-1 to TRBJ2-1, with D maybe TRBD2 (6 bases). This CDR3 has 14 amino acids. The germline V and J ends were trimmed by 5 bases and 9 bases, with 17 bases remaining between them. The germline V gene has CDR1 MNHNS and CDR2 SASEGT. CDR3 DNA: TGTGCCAGCAGTATACGGGAGTATGTGGGTGAGCAGTTCTTC. Encoded protein: CASSIREYVGEQFF.

This clone was seen just once. The chain recombines TRBV5-1 with TRBJ2-1; D possibly matches TRBD1 or TRBD2 (5 bases each). Germline V gene data show CDR1 as SGHRS and CDR2 as YFSETQ. The CDR3 totals 15 residues. The V and J ends lost 0 bases and 8 bases respectively, with 15 bases between them. In DNA, the CDR3 is TGCGCCAGCAGCTTGGGGGCAGGGACCGGGGATGAGCAGTTCTTC. As protein: CASSLGAGTGDEQFF.

The genes are TRBV5-1 and TRBJ2-3; 7 nucleotides line up with TRBD2. CDR3 length: 14 residues. Germline V gene data show CDR1 as SGHRS and CDR2 as YFSETQ. Losses at the gene ends were 3 bases for V and 2 bases for J; bases not matched to a gene: 3. The CDR3 sequence is CASSSGTITDTQYF. The CDR3 DNA is TGCGCCAGCAGCTCTGGGACTATCACAGATACGCAGTATTTT.

This CDR3 reads CASNPREGADTQYF. The CDR3 region has the DNA TGCGCCAGCAACCCCCGGGAGGGTGCAGATACGCAGTATTTT. The rearrangement uses TRBV5-1 and TRBJ2-3, with 8 nucleotides matching TRBD2. CDR1 is SGHRS and CDR2 is YFSETQ in the germline V gene. This CDR3 is built from 14 residues. The V gene end was trimmed by 6 bases and the J gene end by 4 bases; junction bases not matched to a gene: 7.

The chain combines TRBV2 with TRBJ1-5, with D perhaps matching TRBD1 (5 bases). The CDR3 loop spans 14 amino acids. The germline gives CDR1 SNHLY, CDR2 FYNNEI. V lost 2 bases and J 7 bases, leaving 12 bases between the germline ends. CDR3 residues: CASSEQGWGQPQHF. Written as DNA, the CDR3 is TGTGCCAGCAGTGAACAGGGTTGGGGGCAGCCCCAGCATTTT.

This chain uses TRBV11-3 with TRBJ1-1; tentatively, D is TRBD1 (5 bases). Germline V CDR1 and CDR2: SGHNT, YENEEA. V gave up 4 bases and J gave up 5 bases, with 11 bases separating them. The CDR3 is 13 amino acids. CDR3 loop: CASSYSGGTEAFF. CDR3 coding DNA: TGTGCCAGCAGCTACTCGGGGGGGACTGAAGCTTTCTTT.

Only a few counts were recorded for this clone. The CDR3, as DNA: TGCGCCAGCAGCTTGGCCGGGTTCTCTGGAAACACCATATATTTT. Encoded protein: CASSLAGFSGNTIYF. The rearrangement links TRBV5-1 to TRBJ1-3; unclear D gene. Trimming took off 0 bases at V and 0 bases at J, with 7 bases between the two ends. The CDR3 has 15 amino acids. Germline CDR1 SGHRS, CDR2 YFSETQ.

The chain joins TRBV4-1 to TRBJ1-2; the D gene is possibly TRBD1 (6 bases). V lost 0 bases, J lost 4 bases, and 21 bases lay in between. The germline V gene has CDR1 MGHRA and CDR2 YSYEKL. The CDR3 sequence is 18 residues long. This chain's CDR3 is CASSQDLTAMTGGYGYTF. In nucleotides, the CDR3 is TGCGCCAGCAGCCAAGACCTTACGGCCATGACAGGAGGCTATGGCTACACCTTC.

This sequence joins TRBV5-1 and TRBJ2-2; D call uncertain. Trimming took 2 bases from V and 4 from J, leaving 9 bases between them. The CDR3 is 14 amino acids. CDR1 and CDR2 (germline): SGHRS, YFSETQ. The CDR3 DNA sequence: TGCGCCAGCAGCTTCGGTGGCGGCACCGGGGAGCTGTTTTTT. Residues: CASSFGGGTGELFF.

The rearrangement joins TRBV30 to TRBJ1-4; 9 nucleotides align to TRBD1. This CDR3 contains 16 residues. Losses at the gene ends were 1 base for V and 5 bases for J; bases not matched to a gene: 8. Looked up from germline, CDR1 is GTSNPN and CDR2 is SVGIG (reference sequence). In DNA form, the CDR3 reads TGTGCCTGGAGTGGGGACTGGACAGGGGAGAATGAAAAACTGTTTTTT. This sequence encodes CAWSGDWTGENEKLFF.

The rearrangement links TRBV19 to TRBJ2-2, with D possibly being TRBD2 (6 bases). The germline V and J ends were trimmed by 8 bases and 6 bases, with 22 bases remaining between them. In germline, CDR1 is LNHDA, CDR2 SQIVND (reference sequence). There are 16 residues in the CDR3. CDR3 sequence: CASAPYGLARAGELFF. The CDR3 nucleotides are TGTGCCAGTGCCCCGTATGGGCTAGCGAGGGCCGGGGAGCTGTTTTTT.

This chain joins TRBV19 and TRBJ2-3; either TRBD1 or TRBD2 may fit D (5 bases each). V was shortened by 6 bases and J by 1 base, with 17 bases between the two germline ends. Germline V CDR1 and CDR2: LNHDA, SQIVND (reference sequence). The CDR3 length is 16 residues. For the CDR3, the DNA is TGTGCCAGTAGCGAGTCCGGGACCCCCCGCACAGATACGCAGTATTTT. This encodes CASSESGTPRTDTQYF.

This chain joins TRBV7-8 and TRBJ1-1; D perhaps matches TRBD1 (5 bases). The CDR3 runs 15 residues. CDR1 and CDR2 from the germline V gene are SGHVS and FQNEAQ. Trimming cost V 5 bases and J 5 bases, with 18 bases left between them. CDR3 bases: TGTGCCAGCAGCCTACGGCCGGGGCGGGGGACTGAAGCTTTCTTT. Protein sequence: CASSLRPGRGTEAFF.

V gene TRBV30 combines with J gene TRBJ1-3; D remains unclear. Deletions cut 0 bases from V and 0 bases from J, with 9 bases between. Germline lookup yields CDR1 GTSNPN and CDR2 SVGIG (reference sequence). This CDR3 region has 15 residues. The CDR3 reads CAWSVRGYSGNTIYF. CDR3 nucleotide sequence: TGTGCCTGGAGTGTACGGGGATACTCTGGAAACACCATATATTTT.

The chain combines TRBV6-6 with TRBJ1-2; the match to TRBD1 covers 7 bases. CDR1 MNHNY and CDR2 SVGAGI come from the germline V gene (reference sequence). With 6 bases clipped from V and 3 bases from J, the junction kept 4 bases outside the gene matches. The CDR3 runs 13 residues. CDR3 nucleotides: TGTGCCAGCAGCCGCGACAGGGACTATGGCTACACCTTC. This translates into CASSRDRDYGYTF.

The rearrangement joins TRBV15 to TRBJ2-2, with 8 bases lining up with TRBD1. Trimming at V came to 4 bases and at J to 1 base, leaving 5 bases not matched to a gene. CDR1 is LNHNV and CDR2 is YYDKDF in the germline V gene (reference sequence). This CDR3 has 16 residues. The CDR3: CATSTPGQVNTGELFF. The CDR3 DNA is TGTGCCACCAGCACCCCGGGACAGGTGAACACCGGGGAGCTGTTTTTT. The variable domain in full, with the rest retrieved from reference TRBV15 and TRBJ2-2, is DAMVIQNPRYQVTQFGKPVTLSCSQTLNHNVMYWYQQKSSQAPKLLFHYYDKDFNNEADTPDNFQSRRPNTSFCFLDIRSPGLGDTAMYLCATSTPGQVNTGELFFGEGSRLTVL.

The chain has TRBV18 and TRBJ2-7; D gene ambiguous. V dropped 3 bases and J dropped 5 bases, with 11 bases sitting between them. Germline loops: CDR1 KGHSH, CDR2 LQKENI. The CDR3 sequence is 13 residues long. This chain's CDR3 is CASSPGPRDEQYV. The CDR3 region has the DNA TGTGCCAGCTCACCCGGCCCAAGAGACGAGCAGTACGTC.

The rearrangement links TRBV2 to TRBJ2-3; D ambiguous. This CDR3 contains 12 residues. With 4 bases removed from V and 3 bases from J, the gap between germline ends came to 5 bases. The germline V gene has CDR1 SNHLY and CDR2 FYNNEI. CDR3 DNA sequence: TGTGCCAGCAGTGGGCCGACAGATACGCAGTATTTT. Amino acid sequence: CASSGPTDTQYF.